These T cell receptor beta chains were read from a single sample in a study of STAT5B mutations in CD4+ large granular lymphocyte leukemia. TCRdb keeps only in-frame clones here, not all; method: immunoSEQ multiplex PCR. The sample includes around 33,000 clones, about 91% seen only once; the top ten take 0.97%. The specimen was CD4+ T cells from blood buffy coats. The receptor source for this set is a human donor in good health. CDR3s leave out the opening cysteine and the closing phenylalanine or tryptophan.

v_call: TRBV7-9; cdr3_aa: ASSLAEETQY
v_call: TRBV7-2; cdr3_aa: ASSLIGGGGPQETQY
v_call: TRBV12-5; cdr3_aa: ASGSGRDRGSPLH
v_call: TRBV4-1; cdr3_aa: ASSPLGTYYNEQF
v_call: TRBV7-2; cdr3_aa: ASIPRGGREAF
v_call: TRBV11-3; cdr3_aa: ASSHGGTTSYEQY
v_call: TRBV2; cdr3_aa: ASSQQGSEQF
v_call: TRBV7-2; cdr3_aa: ASSPGGTGVNYGYT
v_call: TRBV4-1; cdr3_aa: ASSQGVVAGGREEQY
v_call: TRBV2; cdr3_aa: ASKNSFLVRLIGDGYT
v_call: TRBV11-2; cdr3_aa: ASSLGQGELF
v_call: TRBV5-4; cdr3_aa: ASSRDGIGELF
v_call: TRBV30; cdr3_aa: AWSVPPVRTGELF
v_call: TRBV29-1; cdr3_aa: SVVTRAYGYT
v_call: TRBV18; cdr3_aa: ASSSTSTSGREGEQF
v_call: TRBV7-3; cdr3_aa: ASSSIGTSLFRHEQF
v_call: TRBV20-1; cdr3_aa: SASAEETQY
v_call: TRBV2; cdr3_aa: ASSEALRGQPQH
v_call: TRBV27; cdr3_aa: ASRATGAEAF
v_call: TRBV28; cdr3_aa: ASRKEGVSSQPQH
v_call: TRBV7-9; cdr3_aa: ASIHSDLVQF
v_call: TRBV14; cdr3_aa: ASSHGTSYGYT
v_call: TRBV19; cdr3_aa: ASSNVGTGANVLT
v_call: TRBV27; cdr3_aa: ASRRHRGGQTYEQY
v_call: TRBV10-3; cdr3_aa: ARSGTSGRGSGDEQF
v_call: TRBV7-9; cdr3_aa: ASSFSTGWDEQF
v_call: TRBV6-6; cdr3_aa: ASRNPGTGPIQY
v_call: TRBV29-1; cdr3_aa: SAGDRVNQPQH
v_call: TRBV10-2; cdr3_aa: ASSESRLGGYT
v_call: TRBV19; cdr3_aa: ATEPQGLLYNEQF
v_call: TRBV7-9; cdr3_aa: ASSLGVTGPFHEQY
v_call: TRBV5-4; cdr3_aa: ASTLRGGHTQY
v_call: TRBV7-6; cdr3_aa: ASSLGLAGVNEQF
v_call: TRBV7-2; cdr3_aa: ASSSRGGNQPQH
v_call: TRBV2; cdr3_aa: ASSEALFGGIAF
v_call: TRBV14; cdr3_aa: ASSQRRGLQETQY
v_call: TRBV2; cdr3_aa: ASSEQGLAKNIQY
v_call: TRBV4-3; cdr3_aa: ASSREDRGNEKLF
v_call: TRBV7-9; cdr3_aa: ASSGQGFYNSPLH
v_call: TRBV6-6; cdr3_aa: ASRDRRQETQY
v_call: TRBV6-5; cdr3_aa: ASSSGQGSNTEAF
v_call: TRBV7-9; cdr3_aa: ASSGQYNEQF
v_call: TRBV2; cdr3_aa: ASKERGGEETQY
v_call: TRBV4-3; cdr3_aa: ASSQGPLLGETQY
v_call: TRBV4-1; cdr3_aa: ASSQVESRQSFTPLH
v_call: TRBV29-1; cdr3_aa: SVGEGAGGYT
v_call: TRBV27; cdr3_aa: ASREAYSYNSPLH
v_call: TRBV27; cdr3_aa: ASSFNRGLHYGYT
v_call: TRBV9; cdr3_aa: ASSPHEGYGYT
v_call: TRBV10-2; cdr3_aa: ASRRGGAEETQY
v_call: TRBV6-5; cdr3_aa: ASSYSGTGNQPQH
v_call: TRBV7-2; cdr3_aa: ASSSQGGSVGNIQY
v_call: TRBV11-3; cdr3_aa: ASSSAYEQY
v_call: TRBV19; cdr3_aa: ASSIDHGFKNQPQH